Below, 29 T cell receptor beta chains from the same sample are listed, as sequenced in a study of Ad26.COV2.S vaccination and SARS-CoV-2 variants (dated by TCRdb to the early 2020s). Library construction relied on the immunoSEQ multiplex PCR assay. The source is immuneACCESS, and TCRdb retained only in-frame sequences with V and J called. Part of the clones is not carried over; for the studies checked, unresolved V genes explain less than half of this, and the remainder is unexplained. A total of hundreds of thousands of clones appear in this sample, around 87% of them only once. 2.5% to 3.5% of the sample belongs to the ten largest clones. The sample's treatment or condition label, in plain terms: around 19 received Ad26.COV2.S at low or high dose, single or two shots; several received placebo; per-sample allocation not given. For vaccine and placebo recipients, the sequenced repertoires came from samples collected on day 63 after the first injection.

The sample in question was peripheral blood, obtained in a trial of Ad26.COV2.S vaccine versus placebo. All receptors derive from a person between 18 and 65 years old who received the Ad26.COV2.S COVID-19 vaccine or a placebo.

A few counts support this clone. The rearrangement uses TRBV10-1 and TRBJ2-5; a possible D gene is TRBD2 (5 bases). V lost 3 bases and J lost 5, with 10 bases in between. Germline V lookup: CDR1 WNHNN, CDR2 SYGVQD (reference sequence). The CDR3 is made up of 13 amino acids. CDR3 residues: CASSDRGVETQYF. The CDR3 nucleotides read TGCGCCAGCAGTGATCGGGGAGTGGAGACCCAGTACTTC.

This chain connects TRBV30 to TRBJ2-7, with D tentatively TRBD1 or TRBD2 (5 bases each). Germline V CDR1 and CDR2: GTSNPN, SVGIG (reference sequence). The CDR3 runs to 13 residues. Trimming left V 2 bases short and J 6 bases short, with 14 bases between. CDR3 bases: TGTGCCTGGAGTTACGGGACGTTGGGCGAGCAGTACTTC. Translation gives CAWSYGTLGEQYF.

The J gene is TRBJ2-7, the V gene TRBV4-3; D unclear. V lost 0 bases, J lost 2 bases, and 14 bases lay in between. The length of the CDR3 is 16 residues. Germline V CDR1 and CDR2: LGHNA, YSLEER. CDR3 amino acids: CASSQELQHGTYEQYF. CDR3 DNA sequence: TGCGCCAGCAGCCAAGAGCTACAGCACGGCACCTACGAGCAGTACTTC.

This sequence joins TRBV18 and TRBJ1-3, with a possible D match to TRBD1 (6 bases). Trimming cost V 3 bases and J 7 bases, with 19 bases left between them. Germline CDR1 reads KGHSH; CDR2 reads LQKENI. The CDR3 runs to 16 residues. CDR3 sequence reads: CASSPRGASGGNTIYF. DNA for the CDR3: TGTGCCAGCTCACCCAGAGGGGCTTCTGGGGGCAACACCATATATTTT.

This clone was detected once. The chain combines TRBV5-1 with TRBJ1-1, with D perhaps TRBD1 (5 bases). V was shortened by 5 bases and J by 5 bases, with 13 bases between the two germline ends. This CDR3 has 13 residues. Germline CDR1 SGHRS, CDR2 YFSETQ. The CDR3 spells CASRTSGNTEAFF. In nucleotides, the CDR3 is TGCGCCAGCAGGACGTCAGGGAATACTGAAGCTTTCTTT.

In regard to this clone: Within the sample, other DNA sequences also encode this same CDR3. The chain joins TRBV19 to TRBJ1-1; D remains unclear. CDR1 and CDR2 from the germline V gene are LNHDA and SQIVND (reference sequence). This CDR3 comprises 14 residues. V was trimmed by 3 bases and J by 2 bases, leaving 10 bases between them. As DNA, the CDR3 is TGTGCCAGTAGTATTTGGGCAGTTAACACTGAAGCTTTCTTT. Translation: CASSIWAVNTEAFF.

V is TRBV19 and J is TRBJ2-7; D possibly corresponds to TRBD2 (6 bases). This CDR3 spans 15 amino acids. The V gene's germline CDR1 is LNHDA and CDR2 SQIVND (reference sequence). V lost 1 base to trimming and J lost 1 base, with 11 bases between them. This chain's CDR3 is CASSIAPAGSYEQYF. In DNA, the CDR3 is TGTGCCAGTAGTATAGCCCCGGCGGGGTCCTACGAGCAGTACTTC.

The rearrangement joins TRBV24-1 to TRBJ2-5; 10 bases are a match to TRBD1. Germline lookup yields CDR1 KGHDR and CDR2 SFDVKD. This CDR3 is 15 amino acids long. V shed 3 bases, J shed 7 bases, and the junction held 7 bases outside the gene matches. CDR3 nucleotide sequence: TGTGCCACCAGTGATCCCGGGACAGGGGATGTGACCCAGTACTTC. As protein: CATSDPGTGDVTQYF.

The chain couples TRBV24-1 to TRBJ1-5; the match to TRBD1 covers 9 bases. The CDR3 consists of 18 residues. Looked up from germline, CDR1 is KGHDR and CDR2 is SFDVKD. J was trimmed by 6 bases and V by 4 bases; bases with no gene match: 15. CDR3 sequence: CATSEGFLGQGFIQPQHF. The CDR3 DNA is TGTGCCACCAGTGAGGGCTTTCTCGGACAGGGGTTTATTCAGCCCCAGCATTTT.

This chain uses TRBV5-4 with TRBJ1-6; perhaps TRBD1 as D (5 bases). Trimming cost V 2 bases and J 6 bases, with 9 bases left between them. The length of the CDR3 is 14 residues. Germline CDR1 and CDR2: SGHNT and YYREEE (reference sequence). The CDR3 nucleotides read TGTGCCAGCAGCTTCGCGGGGCCTAATTCACCCCTCCACTTT. Its translation is CASSFAGPNSPLHF.

The chain carries TRBV4-1 and TRBJ1-1, with D unclear. CDR1 and CDR2 from the germline V gene are MGHRA and YSYEKL. V was pared by 3 bases and J by 0 bases, with 14 bases between. This CDR3 contains 16 residues. Here the CDR3 reads CASSHPPVKVNTEAFF. DNA for the CDR3: TGCGCCAGCAGCCACCCCCCCGTAAAGGTGAACACTGAAGCTTTCTTT.

V gene TRBV29-1 combines with J gene TRBJ2-1; D possibly uses TRBD1 or TRBD2 (5 bases each). This CDR3 has 16 amino acids. V dropped 3 bases and J dropped 2 bases, with 17 bases sitting between them. Germline lookup yields CDR1 SQVTM and CDR2 ANQGSEA. This CDR3 reads CSVEHRDPRAYNEQFF. The CDR3 bases are TGCAGCGTTGAGCACCGGGACCCACGGGCCTACAATGAGCAGTTCTTC.

J is TRBJ2-3 and V is TRBV7-9; 11 nucleotides match TRBD2. The ends lost 5 bases at V and 4 bases at J; junction bases unmatched: 8. This CDR3 region has 16 residues. Germline values: CDR1 SEHNR, CDR2 FQNEAQ (reference sequence). CDR3 residues: CASSPRTSGPADTQYF. CDR3 DNA: TGTGCCAGCAGCCCACGGACTAGCGGGCCGGCAGATACGCAGTATTTT.

This rearrangement joins TRBV30 to TRBJ2-7; TRBD1 matches 9 bases. CDR1 is GTSNPN and CDR2 is SVGIG in the germline V gene (reference sequence). V lost 7 bases to trimming and J lost 5 bases; unmatched junction nucleotides: 12. The CDR3 consists of 14 residues. CDR3 in amino acids: CALAGDRAQDEQYF. The CDR3 nucleotides read TGTGCCTTGGCCGGGGACAGGGCGCAAGACGAGCAGTACTTC.

This sequence joins TRBV5-1 and TRBJ2-2; TRBD2 matches 16 bases. CDR1 and CDR2 from the germline V gene are SGHRS and YFSETQ. The CDR3 is 17 residues long. V lost 4 bases, J lost 6 bases, and 6 bases stayed unmatched. The CDR3 DNA follows: TGCGCCAGCAGCCTGGGACTAGCGGGGGGGAGCCCCGGGGAGCTGTTTTTT. This sequence encodes CASSLGLAGGSPGELFF.

The rearrangement joins TRBV6-5 to TRBJ1-1; D perhaps matches TRBD1 (6 bases). CDR1 and CDR2 from the germline V gene are MNHEY and SVGAGI. The ends were cut back, 6 bases at V and 0 bases at J, with 11 bases in the middle. The length of the CDR3 is 14 residues. CDR3 sequence reads: CASSLDRMNTEAFF. CDR3 nucleotides: TGTGCCAGCAGCTTGGACAGAATGAACACTGAAGCTTTCTTT.

This clone turned up a few times. The gene calls are TRBV10-1 and TRBJ2-1; D is ambiguous. V shed 5 bases and J shed 8 bases, with 13 bases lying between them. The germline gives CDR1 WNHNN, CDR2 SYGVQD (reference sequence). The CDR3 runs 13 residues. CDR3 nucleotides: TGCGCCAGCAGTTTGGGTGGTATCGATGAGCAGTTCTTC. It specifies CASSLGGIDEQFF.

CDR3 sequence (DNA): TGTGCCAGCAGCCAAGAGGGTGTGCCGAGCATTCAGTACTTC. It is translated as CASSQEGVPSIQYF. The chain couples TRBV3-1 (or the pseudogene TRBV3-2) to TRBJ2-4, with unresolved D. The CDR3 has 14 residues. V lost 0 bases and J lost 9, with 12 bases in between. Per the germline V gene, CDR1 is LGHDT and CDR2 is YNNKEL (reference sequence).

DNA for the CDR3: TGCGCCAGCAGCCAAGATGGACTAGCGGGCGCCTACAATGAGCAGTTCTTC. Amino acids: CASSQDGLAGAYNEQFF. This sequence joins TRBV4-1 and TRBJ2-1, with 11 bases aligning to TRBD2. The V segment lost 0 bases and the J segment 2 bases; nucleotides outside the gene matches: 3. There are 17 residues in the CDR3. CDR1 and CDR2 (germline): MGHRA, YSYEKL.

The chain links TRBV30 to TRBJ2-1, with D tentatively TRBD2 (7 bases). Germline V gives CDR1 GTSNPN, CDR2 SVGIG (reference sequence). This CDR3 spans 16 amino acids. Trimming removed 0 bases at V and 3 bases at J, with 15 bases between. The CDR3: CAWSVRGGPLYNEQFF. The CDR3 coding sequence is TGTGCCTGGAGTGTAAGGGGGGGGCCCCTCTACAATGAGCAGTTCTTC.

This clone was counted once. V usage is TRBV18 and J usage is TRBJ2-7, with 9 bases identical to TRBD1. J lost 6 bases, V lost 2 bases, and 11 bases had no gene match. Germline V gene lookup returns CDR1 KGHSH and CDR2 LQKENI. The CDR3 loop spans 16 amino acids. The CDR3 is CASSPYGTGNPSEQYF. The CDR3 DNA follows: TGTGCCAGCTCACCATATGGGACAGGGAACCCGAGCGAGCAGTACTTC. Full variable domain (outside the CDR3, taken from reference TRBV18 and TRBJ2-7): NAGVMQNPRHLVRRRGQEARLRCSPMKGHSHVYWYRQLPEEGLKFMVYLQKENIIDESGMPKERFSAEFPKEGPSILRIQQVVRGDSAAYFCASSPYGTGNPSEQYFGPGTRLTVT.

V usage is TRBV5-1 and J usage is TRBJ2-5; TRBD2 is a possible D gene (5 bases). The germline V and J ends were trimmed by 0 bases and 3 bases, with 9 bases remaining between them. The CDR3 contains 14 residues. Germline CDR1 and CDR2: SGHRS and YFSETQ. CDR3 DNA sequence: TGCGCCAGCAGCTTGGCCTTCGGGGAAGAGACCCAGTACTTC. It encodes CASSLAFGEETQYF.

This chain uses TRBV9 with TRBJ2-7; D call uncertain. CDR3 length: 14 amino acids. Germline CDR1 reads SGDLS; CDR2 reads YYNGEE. V was shortened by 0 bases and J by 2 bases, with 9 bases between the two germline ends. CDR3 DNA sequence: TGTGCCAGCAGCGTAGGGGCCCTAACCTACGAGCAGTACTTC. Its translation: CASSVGALTYEQYF.

The V gene is TRBV15, the J gene TRBJ2-2, with 7 bases identical to TRBD2. With V trimmed by 4 bases and J by 6 bases, 8 bases remained unmatched. Germline CDR1 is LNHNV and CDR2 is YYDKDF (reference sequence). The CDR3 runs to 15 residues. The CDR3 DNA follows: TGTGCCACCAGCAAGAGCGGGATATTGGCCGGGGAGCTGTTTTTT. Residues: CATSKSGILAGELFF. The variable domain in full, completed from reference TRBV15 and TRBJ2-2, reads DAMVIQNPRYQVTQFGKPVTLSCSQTLNHNVMYWYQQKSSQAPKLLFHYYDKDFNNEADTPDNFQSRRPNTSFCFLDIRSPGLGDTAMYLCATSKSGILAGELFFGEGSRLTVL.

The V gene is TRBV12-5, the J gene TRBJ1-5, with D tentatively TRBD1 (6 bases). The CDR3 length is 18 residues. Germline loops: CDR1 LGHNT, CDR2 FRNRAP. V lost 1 base and J 6 bases, leaving 22 bases between the germline ends. The CDR3 DNA reads TGTGCTAGTGGTTTGGGTTTGAGTTCAGACGGGGGCGGTCAGCCCCAGCATTTT. Translating it yields CASGLGLSSDGGGQPQHF.

The V call is TRBV27, the J call TRBJ2-7, with 8 bases that match TRBD1. Trimming removed 4 bases from V and 5 bases from J; junction bases left unmatched: 10. This CDR3 is 15 amino acids long. Looked up from germline, CDR1 is MNHEY and CDR2 is SMNVEV (reference sequence). CDR3 DNA: TGTGCCAGCAGTTCCCCCCCCAGGGGGCTCCACGAGCAGTACTTC. Translating it yields CASSSPPRGLHEQYF.

The genes are TRBV27 and TRBJ1-1; D remains ambiguous. Germline V gene data show CDR1 as MNHEY and CDR2 as SMNVEV (reference sequence). This CDR3 spans 13 amino acids. The V end lost 6 bases, the J end lost 0 bases, and 8 bases lay between the germline ends. The CDR3: CASRVSMNTEAFF. The CDR3 DNA follows: TGTGCCAGCAGAGTCAGCATGAACACTGAAGCTTTCTTT.

This chain connects TRBV2 to TRBJ1-1, with D possibly being TRBD1 (6 bases). The CDR3 sequence is 13 residues long. V was shortened by 7 bases and J by 5 bases, with 14 bases between the two germline ends. CDR1 is SNHLY, CDR2 FYNNEI, per germline. CDR3 coding DNA: TGTGCCAGCAACAGGGTCCGAGGGACTGAAGCTTTCTTT. It is translated as CASNRVRGTEAFF.

The chain carries TRBV7-2 and TRBJ2-5; maybe TRBD1 (6 bases). The CDR3 loop spans 15 amino acids. Germline CDR1 is SGHTA and CDR2 is FQGNSA. With 2 bases removed from V and 5 bases from J, the gap between germline ends came to 15 bases. CDR3 in DNA: TGTGCCAGCAGCTTAAACCAGGGGATATATGAGACCCAGTACTTC. Translated, it gives CASSLNQGIYETQYF.